The source of this TCR beta chain is a study of blood T cell repertoires in COVID-19. Study summary: Sources were T cells, B-cell-depleted T cells, or PBMCs; the material itself was cDNA or gDNA.

The length of the CDR3 is 20 residues. Germline assignment: CDR1 SGHNT and CDR2 YYREEE (reference sequence). Trimming cost V 3 bases and J 0 bases; bases outside gene matches: 13. Produced via immunoSEQ multiplex PCR; TCRdb's table is partial and in-frame only. The table includes 60,000 to 75,000 clones, approximately 87% detected once. The material sequenced was peripheral blood. The rearrangement joins TRBV5-4 to TRBJ2-4, with 12 bases that match TRBD2. The receptor's source is a man in his sixties with acute or convalescent COVID-19. The CDR3 DNA sequence: TGTGCCAGCAGCTCAGCTAGCGGGGGGGCCGGAATACTAGCCAAAAACATTCAGTACTTC. Protein: CASSSASGGAGILAKNIQYF.